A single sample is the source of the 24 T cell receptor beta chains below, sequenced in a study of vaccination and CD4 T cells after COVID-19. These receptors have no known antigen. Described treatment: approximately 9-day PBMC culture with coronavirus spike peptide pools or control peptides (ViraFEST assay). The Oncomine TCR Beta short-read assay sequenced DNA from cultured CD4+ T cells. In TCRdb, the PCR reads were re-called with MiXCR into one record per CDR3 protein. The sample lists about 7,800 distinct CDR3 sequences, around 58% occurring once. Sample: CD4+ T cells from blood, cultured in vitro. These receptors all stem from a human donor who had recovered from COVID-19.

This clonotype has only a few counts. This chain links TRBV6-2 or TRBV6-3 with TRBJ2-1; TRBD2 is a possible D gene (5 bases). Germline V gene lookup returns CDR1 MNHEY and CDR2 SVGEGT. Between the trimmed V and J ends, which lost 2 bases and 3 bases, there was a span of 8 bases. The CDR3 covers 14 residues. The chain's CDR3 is CASSYDGGYNEQFF. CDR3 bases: TGTGCCAGCAGTTACGACGGAGGCTACAATGAGCAGTTCTTC.

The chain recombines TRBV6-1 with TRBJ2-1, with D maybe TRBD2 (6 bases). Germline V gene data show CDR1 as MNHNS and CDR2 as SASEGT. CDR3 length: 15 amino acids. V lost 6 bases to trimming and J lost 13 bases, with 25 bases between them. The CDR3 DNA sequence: TGTGCCAGCAGACGACGTACGCGGTGGGGGGTAGAACAGTTCTTC. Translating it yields CASRRRTRWGVEQFF.

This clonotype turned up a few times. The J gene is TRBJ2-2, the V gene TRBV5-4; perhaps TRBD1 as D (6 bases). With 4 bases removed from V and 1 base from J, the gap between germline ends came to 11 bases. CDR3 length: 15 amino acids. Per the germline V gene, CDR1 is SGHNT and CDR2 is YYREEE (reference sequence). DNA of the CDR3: TGTGCCAGCAGCCAAGACAGGAGGAACACCGGGGAGCTGTTTTTT. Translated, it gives CASSQDRRNTGELFF.

The CDR3 here is CASSLRDIQETQYF. CDR3 DNA: TGTGCCAGCAGTTTAAGGGACATCCAAGAGACCCAGTACTTC. V usage is TRBV28 and J usage is TRBJ2-5; D possibly corresponds to TRBD1 (6 bases). The CDR3 extends over 14 amino acids. The germline CDR1 and CDR2 sequences are MDHEN and SYDVKM. V was pared by 2 bases and J by 1 base, with 8 bases between.

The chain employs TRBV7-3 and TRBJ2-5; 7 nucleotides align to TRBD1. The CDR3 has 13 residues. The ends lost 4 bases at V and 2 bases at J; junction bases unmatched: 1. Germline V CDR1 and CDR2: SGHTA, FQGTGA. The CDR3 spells CASSWTGQETQYF. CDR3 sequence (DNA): TGTGCCAGCAGCTGGACAGGTCAAGAGACCCAGTACTTC.

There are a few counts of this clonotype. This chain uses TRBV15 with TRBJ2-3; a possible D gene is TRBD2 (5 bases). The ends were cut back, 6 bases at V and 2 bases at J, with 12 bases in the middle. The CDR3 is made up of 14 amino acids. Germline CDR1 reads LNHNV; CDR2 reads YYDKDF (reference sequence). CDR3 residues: CATSEVGVTDTQYF. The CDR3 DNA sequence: TGTGCCACCAGTGAGGTGGGAGTCACAGATACGCAGTATTTT.

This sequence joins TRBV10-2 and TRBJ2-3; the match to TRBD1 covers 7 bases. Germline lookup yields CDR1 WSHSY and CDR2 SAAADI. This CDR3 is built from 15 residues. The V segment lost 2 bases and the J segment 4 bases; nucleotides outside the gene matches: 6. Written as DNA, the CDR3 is TGCGCCAGCAGTGAGAACAGGGGATTCGCAGATACGCAGTATTTT. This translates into CASSENRGFADTQYF.

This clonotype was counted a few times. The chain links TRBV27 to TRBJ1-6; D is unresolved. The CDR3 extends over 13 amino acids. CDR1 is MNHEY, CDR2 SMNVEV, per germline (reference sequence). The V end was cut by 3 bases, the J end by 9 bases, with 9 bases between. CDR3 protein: CASSLGFFSPLHF. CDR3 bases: TGTGCCAGCAGTTTGGGGTTTTTTTCACCCCTCCACTTT.

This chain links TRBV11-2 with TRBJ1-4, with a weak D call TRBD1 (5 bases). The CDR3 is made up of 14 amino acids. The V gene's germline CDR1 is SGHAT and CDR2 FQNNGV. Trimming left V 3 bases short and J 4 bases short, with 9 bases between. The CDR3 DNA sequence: TGTGCCAGCAGCTTGGGGGGGTTTAATGAAAAACTGTTTTTT. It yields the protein CASSLGGFNEKLFF.

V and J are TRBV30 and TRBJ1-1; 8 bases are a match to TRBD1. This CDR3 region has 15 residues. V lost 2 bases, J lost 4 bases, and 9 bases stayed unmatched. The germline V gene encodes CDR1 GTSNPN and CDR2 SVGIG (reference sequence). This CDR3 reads CAWSLPGGAGTEAFF. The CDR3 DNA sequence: TGTGCCTGGAGTCTCCCAGGGGGCGCGGGCACTGAAGCTTTCTTT.

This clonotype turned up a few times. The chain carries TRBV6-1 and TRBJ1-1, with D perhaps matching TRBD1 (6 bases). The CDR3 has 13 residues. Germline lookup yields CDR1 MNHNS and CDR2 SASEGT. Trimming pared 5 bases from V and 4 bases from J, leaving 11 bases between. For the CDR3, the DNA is TGTGCCAGCAGTAACAGGGAGACCACTGAAGCTTTCTTT. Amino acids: CASSNRETTEAFF.

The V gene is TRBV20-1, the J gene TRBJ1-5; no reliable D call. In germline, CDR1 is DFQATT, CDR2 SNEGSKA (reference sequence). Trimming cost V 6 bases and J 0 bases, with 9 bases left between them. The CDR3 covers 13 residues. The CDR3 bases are TGCAGTGCCCAGGTACCTAGCAATCAGCCCCAGCATTTT. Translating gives CSAQVPSNQPQHF.

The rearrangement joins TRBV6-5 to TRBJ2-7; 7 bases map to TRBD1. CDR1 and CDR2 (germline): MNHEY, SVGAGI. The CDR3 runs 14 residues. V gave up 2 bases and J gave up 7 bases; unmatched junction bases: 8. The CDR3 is CASSYRGRVYEQYF. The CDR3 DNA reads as TGTGCCAGCAGTTACAGGGGGCGAGTGTATGAGCAGTACTTC.

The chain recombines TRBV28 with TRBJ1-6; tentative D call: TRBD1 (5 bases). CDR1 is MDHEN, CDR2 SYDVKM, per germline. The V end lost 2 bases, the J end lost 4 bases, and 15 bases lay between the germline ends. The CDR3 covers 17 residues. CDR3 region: CASSLGAGGGYNSPLHF. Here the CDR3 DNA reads TGTGCCAGCAGTTTAGGGGCGGGCGGAGGGTATAATTCACCCCTCCACTTT.

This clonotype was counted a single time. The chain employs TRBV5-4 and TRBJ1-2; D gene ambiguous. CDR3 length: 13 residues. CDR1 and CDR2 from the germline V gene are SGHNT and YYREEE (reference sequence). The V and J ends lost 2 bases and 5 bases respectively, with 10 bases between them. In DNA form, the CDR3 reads TGTGCCAGCAGCTTACTAAATGGGTATGGCTACACCTTC. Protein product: CASSLLNGYGYTF.

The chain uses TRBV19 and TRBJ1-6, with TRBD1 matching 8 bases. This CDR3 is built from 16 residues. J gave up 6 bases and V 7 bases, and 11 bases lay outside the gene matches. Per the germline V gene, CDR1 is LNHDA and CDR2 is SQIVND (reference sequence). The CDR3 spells CASKESTGAPNSPLHF. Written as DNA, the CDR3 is TGTGCCAGTAAGGAGTCGACAGGGGCTCCTAATTCACCCCTCCACTTT.

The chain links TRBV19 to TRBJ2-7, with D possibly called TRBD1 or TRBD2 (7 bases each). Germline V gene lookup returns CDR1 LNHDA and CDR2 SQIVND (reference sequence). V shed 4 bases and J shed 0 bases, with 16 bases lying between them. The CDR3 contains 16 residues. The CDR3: CASSRKRDRSSYEQYF. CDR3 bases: TGTGCCAGTAGTAGGAAGCGGGACAGATCCTCCTACGAGCAGTACTTC.

The CDR3 DNA sequence: TGTGCCAGTAGTACCCAAGGCTATAATTCACCCCTCCACTTT. Protein sequence: CASSTQGYNSPLHF. V and J are TRBV19 and TRBJ1-6; D call uncertain. CDR1 and CDR2 from the germline V gene are LNHDA and SQIVND (reference sequence). CDR3 size: 14 residues. The V end was cut by 4 bases, the J end by 3 bases, with 7 bases between.

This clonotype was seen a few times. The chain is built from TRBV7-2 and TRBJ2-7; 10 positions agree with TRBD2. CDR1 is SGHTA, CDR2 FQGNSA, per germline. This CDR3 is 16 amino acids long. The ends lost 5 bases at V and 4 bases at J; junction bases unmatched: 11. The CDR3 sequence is CASSPDAGTSVYEQYF. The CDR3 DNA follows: TGTGCCAGCAGCCCGGATGCCGGGACTAGCGTATACGAGCAGTACTTC.

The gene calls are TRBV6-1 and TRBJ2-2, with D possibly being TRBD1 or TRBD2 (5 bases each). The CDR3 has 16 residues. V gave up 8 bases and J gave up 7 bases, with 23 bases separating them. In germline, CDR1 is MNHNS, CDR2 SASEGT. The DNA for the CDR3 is TGTGCCAGCTTTAGGACCAGGTCAGGGAGCATCGGGGAGCTGTTTTTT. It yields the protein CASFRTRSGSIGELFF.

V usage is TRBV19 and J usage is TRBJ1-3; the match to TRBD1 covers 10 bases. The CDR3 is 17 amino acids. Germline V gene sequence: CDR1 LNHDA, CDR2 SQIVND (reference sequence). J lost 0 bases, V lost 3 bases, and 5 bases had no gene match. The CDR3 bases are TGTGCCAGTAGTATTGGGACAGGGGCGAACTCTGGAAACACCATATATTTT. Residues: CASSIGTGANSGNTIYF.

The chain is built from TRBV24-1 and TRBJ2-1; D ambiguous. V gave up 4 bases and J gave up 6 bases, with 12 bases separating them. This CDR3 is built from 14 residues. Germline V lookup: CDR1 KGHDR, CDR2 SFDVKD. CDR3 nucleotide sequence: TGTGCCACCAGTGACAAGAGGCCACGCAATGAGCAGTTCTTC. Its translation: CATSDKRPRNEQFF.

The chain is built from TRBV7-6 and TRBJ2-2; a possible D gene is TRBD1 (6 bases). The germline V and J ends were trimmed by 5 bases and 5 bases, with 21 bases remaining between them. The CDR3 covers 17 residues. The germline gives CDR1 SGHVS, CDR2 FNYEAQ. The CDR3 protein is CASSLSNRVAKTGELFF. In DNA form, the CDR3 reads TGTGCCAGCAGCCTTAGTAACAGGGTCGCCAAAACCGGGGAGCTGTTTTTT.

The chain's CDR3 is CASSRSSGFSYNEQFF. The CDR3 region has the DNA TGTGCCAGCAGCCGATCTAGCGGGTTCTCCTACAATGAGCAGTTCTTC. The gene calls are TRBV4-2 and TRBJ2-1; 8 bases line up with TRBD2. The germline V gene encodes CDR1 LGHNA and CDR2 YNFKEQ. The V segment lost 4 bases and the J segment 0 bases; nucleotides outside the gene matches: 5. This CDR3 is 16 amino acids long.